The T cell receptor (beta chain) described here comes from a study of blood T cells in healthy people across ages. Study background: Per every two T cells, about one barcoded beta molecule was captured by template switching.

At least 7 million PBMCs were isolated per sample. This clonotype was found a few times. V was cut by 0 bases and J by 6 bases, with 15 bases left in between. The CDR3 sequence is 16 residues long. Per germline, CDR1 LGHDT and CDR2 YNNKEL (reference sequence). A second PCR, run for about 7 to 11 cycles, used a sample-barcoded 5' primer plus a J-beta primer mix. TCRdb ran MiXCR on the 5' RACE reads and lists one entry per CDR3 protein. The sample shows hundreds of thousands of distinct CDR3 sequences, around a quarter of them seen only once. The same specimen was also included in a second study, on T cells of mothers and their children. That work adds: Three mothers and their six children, all healthy Caucasians, donated.

The clonotype was recovered from a boy between 10 and 17 years old in good health. The sequenced material came from blood. V and J are TRBV3-1 and TRBJ2-1; D is unresolved. DNA for the CDR3: TGTGCCAGCAGCCAAGAGGGCAGGTTTTCGGGCAATGAGCAGTTCTTC. It is translated as CASSQEGRFSGNEQFF.